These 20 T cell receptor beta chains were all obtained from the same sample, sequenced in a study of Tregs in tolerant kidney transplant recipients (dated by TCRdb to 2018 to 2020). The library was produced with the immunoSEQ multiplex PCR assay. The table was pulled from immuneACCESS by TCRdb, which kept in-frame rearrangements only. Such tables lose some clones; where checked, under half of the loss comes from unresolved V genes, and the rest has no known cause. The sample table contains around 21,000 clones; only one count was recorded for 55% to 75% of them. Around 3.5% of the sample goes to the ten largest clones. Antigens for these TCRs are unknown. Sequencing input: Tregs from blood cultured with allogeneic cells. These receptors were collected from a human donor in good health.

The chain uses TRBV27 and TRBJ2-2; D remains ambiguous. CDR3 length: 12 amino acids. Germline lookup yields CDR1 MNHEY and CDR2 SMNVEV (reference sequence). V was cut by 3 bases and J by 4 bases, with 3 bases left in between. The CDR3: CASSFTTGELFF. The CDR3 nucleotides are TGTGCCAGCAGTTTCACCACCGGGGAGCTGTTTTTT.

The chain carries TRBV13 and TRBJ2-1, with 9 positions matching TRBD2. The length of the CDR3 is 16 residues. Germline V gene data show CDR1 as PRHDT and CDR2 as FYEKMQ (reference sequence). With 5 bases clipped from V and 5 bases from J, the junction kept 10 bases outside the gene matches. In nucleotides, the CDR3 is TGTGCCAGCAGCCCCGTCGGGCTAGCGGGAAACAATGAGCAGTTCTTC. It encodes CASSPVGLAGNNEQFF.

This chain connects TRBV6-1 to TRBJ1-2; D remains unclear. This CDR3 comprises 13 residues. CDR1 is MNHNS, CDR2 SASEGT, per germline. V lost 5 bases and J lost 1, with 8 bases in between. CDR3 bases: TGTGCCAGCAGTTATCAGAATAACTATGGCTACACCTTC. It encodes CASSYQNNYGYTF.

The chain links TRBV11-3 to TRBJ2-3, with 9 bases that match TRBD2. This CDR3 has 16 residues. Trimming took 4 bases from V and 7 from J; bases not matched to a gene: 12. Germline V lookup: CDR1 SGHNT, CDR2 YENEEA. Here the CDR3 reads CASSSRTGGGANTQYF. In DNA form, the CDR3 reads TGTGCCAGCAGCTCACGGACTGGCGGGGGGGCCAATACGCAGTATTTT.

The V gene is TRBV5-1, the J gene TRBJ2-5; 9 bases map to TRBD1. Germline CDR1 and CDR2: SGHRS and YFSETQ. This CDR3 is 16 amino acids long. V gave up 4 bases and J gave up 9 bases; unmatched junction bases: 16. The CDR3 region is CASSGGQGTTLGAQYF. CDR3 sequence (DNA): TGCGCCAGCAGCGGAGGACAGGGGACAACCTTGGGAGCCCAGTACTTC.

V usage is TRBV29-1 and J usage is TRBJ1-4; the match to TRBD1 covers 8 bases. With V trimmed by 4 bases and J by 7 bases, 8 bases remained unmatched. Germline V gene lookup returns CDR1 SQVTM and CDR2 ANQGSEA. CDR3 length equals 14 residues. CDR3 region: CSVALDRVGEKLFF. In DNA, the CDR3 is TGCAGCGTTGCCTTGGACAGGGTGGGTGAAAAACTGTTTTTT.

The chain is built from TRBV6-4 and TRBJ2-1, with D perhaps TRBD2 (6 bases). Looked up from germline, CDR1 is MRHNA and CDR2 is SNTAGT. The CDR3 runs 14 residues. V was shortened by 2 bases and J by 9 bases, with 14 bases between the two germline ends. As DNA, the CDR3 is TGTGCCAGCAGTGACCACCCCGGAGGGCGTGAGCAGTTCTTC. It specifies CASSDHPGGREQFF.

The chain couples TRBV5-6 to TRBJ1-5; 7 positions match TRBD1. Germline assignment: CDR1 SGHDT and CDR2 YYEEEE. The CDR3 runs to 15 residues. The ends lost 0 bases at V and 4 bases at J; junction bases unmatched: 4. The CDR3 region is CASSLAGQINQPQHF. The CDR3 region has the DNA TGTGCCAGCAGCTTGGCGGGACAGATTAATCAGCCCCAGCATTTT.

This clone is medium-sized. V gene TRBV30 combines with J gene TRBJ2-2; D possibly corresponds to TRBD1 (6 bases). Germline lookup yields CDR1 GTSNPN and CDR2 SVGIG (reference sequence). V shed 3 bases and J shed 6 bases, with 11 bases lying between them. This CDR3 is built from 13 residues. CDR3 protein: CAWSPDSPGELFF. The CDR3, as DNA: TGTGCCTGGAGCCCGGACAGCCCCGGGGAGCTGTTTTTT.

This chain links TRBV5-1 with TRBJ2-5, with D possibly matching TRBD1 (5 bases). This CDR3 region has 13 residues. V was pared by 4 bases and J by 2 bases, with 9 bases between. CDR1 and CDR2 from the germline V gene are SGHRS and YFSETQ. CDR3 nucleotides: TGCGCCAGCAGCACCCGACAGCAAGAGACCCAGTACTTC. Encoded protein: CASSTRQQETQYF.

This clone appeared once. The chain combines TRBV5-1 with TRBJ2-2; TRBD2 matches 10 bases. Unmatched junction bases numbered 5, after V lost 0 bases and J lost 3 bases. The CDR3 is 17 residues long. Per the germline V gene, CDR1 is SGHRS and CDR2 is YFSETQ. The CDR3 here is CASSLGLAGGYTGELFF. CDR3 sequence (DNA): TGCGCCAGCAGCTTGGGGTTAGCGGGAGGATACACCGGGGAGCTGTTTTTT. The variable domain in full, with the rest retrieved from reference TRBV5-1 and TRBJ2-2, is KAGVTQTPRYLIKTRGQQVTLSCSPISGHRSVSWYQQTPGQGLQFLFEYFSETQRNKGNFPGRFSGRQFSNSRSEMNVSTLELGDSALYLCASSLGLAGGYTGELFFGEGSRLTVL.

This CDR3 is CSVTDSFYGYTF. For the CDR3, the DNA is TGCAGCGTTACCGACAGCTTCTATGGCTACACCTTC. V and J are TRBV29-1 and TRBJ1-2; D may be TRBD1 (5 bases). The CDR3 loop spans 12 amino acids. Germline V gives CDR1 SQVTM, CDR2 ANQGSEA. V was cut by 5 bases and J by 4 bases, with 11 bases left in between.

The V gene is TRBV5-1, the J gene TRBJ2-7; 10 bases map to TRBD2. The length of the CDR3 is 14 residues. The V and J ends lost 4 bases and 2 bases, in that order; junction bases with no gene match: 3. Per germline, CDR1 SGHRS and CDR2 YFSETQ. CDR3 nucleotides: TGCGCCAGCAGCCCGAGCGGGGGGGCCTACGAGCAGTACTTC. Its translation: CASSPSGGAYEQYF.

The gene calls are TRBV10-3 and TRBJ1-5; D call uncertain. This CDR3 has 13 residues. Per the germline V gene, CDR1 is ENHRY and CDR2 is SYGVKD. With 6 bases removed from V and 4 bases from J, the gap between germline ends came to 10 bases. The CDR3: CAIRPGTNQPQHF. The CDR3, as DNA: TGTGCCATCAGGCCAGGTACAAATCAGCCCCAGCATTTT.

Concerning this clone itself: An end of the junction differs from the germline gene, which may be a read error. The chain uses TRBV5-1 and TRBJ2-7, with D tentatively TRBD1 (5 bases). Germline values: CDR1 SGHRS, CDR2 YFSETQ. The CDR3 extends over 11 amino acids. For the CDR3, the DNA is TGTGCCAGCAGCTTGGCAGGGGAGCAGTACTTC. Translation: CASSLAGEQYF.

As DNA, the CDR3 is TGCGCCAGCAGCCAAGGGACCTCCGCCCCCTATGGCTACACCTTC. This gives the protein CASSQGTSAPYGYTF. The V and J genes are TRBV4-1 and TRBJ1-2; D gene unclear. The V end was cut by 1 base, the J end by 4 bases, with 13 bases between. This CDR3 comprises 15 residues. Germline V gene sequence: CDR1 MGHRA, CDR2 YSYEKL.

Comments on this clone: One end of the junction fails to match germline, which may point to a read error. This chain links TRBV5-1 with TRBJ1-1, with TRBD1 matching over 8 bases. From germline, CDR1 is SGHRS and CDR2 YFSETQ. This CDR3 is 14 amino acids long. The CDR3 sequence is CANSGQGLNTEAFF. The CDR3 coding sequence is TGCGCCAACAGCGGACAGGGACTGAACACTGAAGCTTTCTTT.

The chain's CDR3 is CASSAGRGPGNTIYF. The CDR3 coding sequence is TGTGCCAGCAGCGCTGGGAGGGGCCCTGGAAACACCATATATTTT. This sequence joins TRBV9 and TRBJ1-3; perhaps TRBD1 as D (5 bases). The germline V and J ends were trimmed by 3 bases and 2 bases, with 12 bases remaining between them. Per germline, CDR1 SGDLS and CDR2 YYNGEE. The CDR3 covers 15 residues. The full variable domain, rest sourced from reference TRBV9 and TRBJ1-3, is DSGVTQTPKHLITATGQRVTLRCSPRSGDLSVYWYQQSLDQGLQFLIQYYNGEERAKGNILERFSAQQFPDLHSELNLSSLELGDSALYFCASSAGRGPGNTIYFGEGSWLTVV.

CDR3 residues: CASSRGFYGYTF. In nucleotides, the CDR3 is TGTGCCAGCAGCAGGGGATTCTATGGCTACACCTTC. V gene TRBV6-5 combines with J gene TRBJ1-2; D may be TRBD1 (6 bases). Germline-derived CDR1 and CDR2 are MNHEY and SVGAGI. With 6 bases removed from V and 4 bases from J, the gap between germline ends came to 9 bases. The CDR3 runs 12 residues.

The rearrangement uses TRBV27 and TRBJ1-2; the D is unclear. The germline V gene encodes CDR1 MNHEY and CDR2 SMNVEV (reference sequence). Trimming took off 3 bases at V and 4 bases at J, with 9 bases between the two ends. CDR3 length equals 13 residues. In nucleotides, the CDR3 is TGTGCCAGCAGTTTCGGCAGGTCCTATGGCTACACCTTC. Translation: CASSFGRSYGYTF.